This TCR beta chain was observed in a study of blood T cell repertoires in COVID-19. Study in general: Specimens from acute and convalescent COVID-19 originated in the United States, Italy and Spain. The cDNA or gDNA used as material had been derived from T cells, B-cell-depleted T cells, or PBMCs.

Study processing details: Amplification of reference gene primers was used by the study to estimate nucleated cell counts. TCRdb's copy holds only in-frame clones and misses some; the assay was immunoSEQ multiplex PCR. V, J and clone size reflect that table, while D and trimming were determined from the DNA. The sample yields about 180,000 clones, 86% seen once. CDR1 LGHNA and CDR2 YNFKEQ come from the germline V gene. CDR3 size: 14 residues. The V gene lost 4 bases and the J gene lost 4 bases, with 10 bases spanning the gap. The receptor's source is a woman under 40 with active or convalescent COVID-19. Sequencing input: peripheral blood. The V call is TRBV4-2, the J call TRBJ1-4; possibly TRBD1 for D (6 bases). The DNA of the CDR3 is TGTGCCAGCAGCCGACCAGGGGTTAATGAAAAACTGTTTTTT. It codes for CASSRPGVNEKLFF.